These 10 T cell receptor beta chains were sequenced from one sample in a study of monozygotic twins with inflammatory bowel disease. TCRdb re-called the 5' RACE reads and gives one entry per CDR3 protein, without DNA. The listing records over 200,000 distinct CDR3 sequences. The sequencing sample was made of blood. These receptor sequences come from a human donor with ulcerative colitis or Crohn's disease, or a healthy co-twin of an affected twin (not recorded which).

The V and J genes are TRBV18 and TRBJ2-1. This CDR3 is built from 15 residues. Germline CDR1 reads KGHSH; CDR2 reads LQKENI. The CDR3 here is CASSPPGSPNNEQFF.

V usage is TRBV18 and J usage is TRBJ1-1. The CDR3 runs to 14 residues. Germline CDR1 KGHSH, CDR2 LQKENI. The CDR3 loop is CASSPFGVNTEAFF.

CDR3: CVSSQVGANSYEQYF. The chain couples TRBV4-2 to TRBJ2-7; without DNA, the TCRdb call of TRBD1 cannot be checked. The CDR3 extends over 15 amino acids. The germline gives CDR1 LGHNA, CDR2 YNFKEQ.

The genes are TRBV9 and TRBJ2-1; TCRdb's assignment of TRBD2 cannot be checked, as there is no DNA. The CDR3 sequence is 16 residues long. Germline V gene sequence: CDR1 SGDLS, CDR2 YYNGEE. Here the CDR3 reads CASSVETSSPSDEQFF.

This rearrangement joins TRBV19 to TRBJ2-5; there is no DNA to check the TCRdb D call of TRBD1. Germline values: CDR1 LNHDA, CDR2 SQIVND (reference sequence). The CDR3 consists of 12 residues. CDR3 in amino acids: CASRGGIETQNF.

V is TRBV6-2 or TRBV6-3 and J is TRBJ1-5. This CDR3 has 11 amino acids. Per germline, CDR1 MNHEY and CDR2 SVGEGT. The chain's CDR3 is CASSYRDSWHF.

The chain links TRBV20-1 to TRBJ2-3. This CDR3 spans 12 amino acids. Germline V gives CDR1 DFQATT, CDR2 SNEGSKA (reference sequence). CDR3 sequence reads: CSARSGSDTQYF.

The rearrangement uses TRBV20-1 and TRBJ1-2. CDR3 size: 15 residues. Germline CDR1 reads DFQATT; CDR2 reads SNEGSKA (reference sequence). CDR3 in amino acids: CSARDGSSLNYGYTF.

The CDR3 here is CASSSGIGADTQYF. The gene calls are TRBV12-3 or TRBV12-4 and TRBJ2-3; TCRdb calls TRBD1, which cannot be checked without DNA. There are 14 residues in the CDR3.

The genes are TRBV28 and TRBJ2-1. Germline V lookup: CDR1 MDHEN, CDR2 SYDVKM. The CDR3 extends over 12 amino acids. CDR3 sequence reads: CASSSINNEQFF.